The rows below give T cell receptor beta chains drawn from one sample of a study of shared clonotypes between healthy human individuals. Repertoires were generated with immunoSEQ multiplex PCR, while TCRdb's copy carries only in-frame clones and drops some. The table has 230,000 or so clones, approximately 70% seen once; the top ten hold 11%. The sample comprised memory CD4+ T cells sorted from blood. The receptors come from a man aged 25-40 years in good health. CDR3s include the opening cysteine and the closing phenylalanine or tryptophan. D genes are given only for firm matches. Size tells how often a clone was seen (once, few, many) or the class of an expanded clone, and some rows leave it out.

TRBV19	.	TRBJ2-3	TRBD1	TGTGCCAGTAGTCTGGGACAGGGGCTTGGCACAGATACGCAGTATTTT	CASSLGQGLGTDTQYF
TRBV5-6	.	TRBJ1-4	.	TGTGCCAGCAGCTTCACGCGGAATGAAAAACTGTTTTTT	CASSFTRNEKLFF
TRBV15	few	TRBJ1-4	.	TGTGCCACCAGGGGGGGGCTGTGGAGTGAAAAACTGTTTTTT	CATRGGLWSEKLFF
TRBV7-6	few	TRBJ2-3	.	TGTGCCAGCAGCTTAGGAGGGTGGGATACAGATACGCAGTATTTT	CASSLGGWDTDTQYF
TRBV20-1	.	TRBJ2-1	.	TGCAGTGCTGCAGAGGGACTGACAAGGTTCTTC	CSAAEGLTRFF
TRBV29-1	few	TRBJ1-5	.	TGCAGCGTTGGGGGCAGGGGTGGTCAGCCCCAGCATTTT	CSVGGRGGQPQHF
TRBV2	once	TRBJ2-7	.	TGTGCCAGCAGCTCCTGGGATCAAACCTACGAGCAGTACTTC	CASSSWDQTYEQYF
TRBV11-2	.	TRBJ2-7	.	TGTGCCAGCAGCCCGGCGTCAGTCTATTACGAGCAGTACTTC	CASSPASVYYEQYF
TRBV4-3	.	TRBJ1-1	TRBD1	TGCGCCAGCAGCCATCGACAGGGAGGCACTGAAGCTTTCTTT	CASSHRQGGTEAFF
TRBV30	.	TRBJ2-5	TRBD2	TGTGCCTGGAAGACTAGCGGGAGTGGGTACGAGACCCAGTACTTC	CAWKTSGSGYETQYF
TRBV5-1	few	TRBJ1-1	.	TGCGCCAGCAGCTTGTCGGTGAACACTGAAGCTTTCTTT	CASSLSVNTEAFF
TRBV2	.	TRBJ2-1	TRBD2	TGTGCCAGCATCCTGGGACTAGCGGACAATGAGCAGTTCTTC	CASILGLADNEQFF
TRBV6-5	few	TRBJ2-7	TRBD1	TGTGCCAGCAGTAAGGACAGGGGAGCCTACGAGCAGTACTTC	CASSKDRGAYEQYF
TRBV9	.	TRBJ2-5	TRBD1	TGTGCCAGCAGCACCGGGACAGCGACACAAGAGACCCAGTACTTC	CASSTGTATQETQYF
TRBV2	many	TRBJ2-5	.	TGTGCCAGCAGGGAGAGGCAGAGCAATTACCAAGAGACCCAGTACTTC	CASRERQSNYQETQYF
TRBV2	.	TRBJ2-1	.	TGTGCCAGCAGTGTACCCAAGACTGCCTACAATGAGCAGTTCTTC	CASSVPKTAYNEQFF
TRBV2	once	TRBJ2-1	.	TGTGCCAGCAAATCCCCAGGACCCCCCAATGAGCAGTTCTTC	CASKSPGPPNEQFF